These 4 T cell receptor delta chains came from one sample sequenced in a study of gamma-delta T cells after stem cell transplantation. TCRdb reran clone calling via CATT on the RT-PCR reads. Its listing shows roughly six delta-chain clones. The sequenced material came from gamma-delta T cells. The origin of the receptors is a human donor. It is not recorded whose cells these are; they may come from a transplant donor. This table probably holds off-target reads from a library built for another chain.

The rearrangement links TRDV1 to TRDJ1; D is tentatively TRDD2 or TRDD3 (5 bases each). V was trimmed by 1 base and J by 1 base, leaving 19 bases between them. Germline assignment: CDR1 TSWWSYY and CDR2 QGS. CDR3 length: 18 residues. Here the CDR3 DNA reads TGTGCTCTTGGGGAACGCCTTCTATCCCCCTGGGTCACCGATAAACTCATCTTT. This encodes CALGERLLSPWVTDKLIF.

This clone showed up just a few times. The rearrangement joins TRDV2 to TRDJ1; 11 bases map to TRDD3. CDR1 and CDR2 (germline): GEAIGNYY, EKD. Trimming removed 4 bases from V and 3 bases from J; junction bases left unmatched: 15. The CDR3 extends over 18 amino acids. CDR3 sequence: CACEQLGDRGSAADKLIF. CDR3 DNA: TGTGCCTGTGAACAACTGGGGGATAGGGGGTCCGCCGCCGATAAACTCATCTTT.

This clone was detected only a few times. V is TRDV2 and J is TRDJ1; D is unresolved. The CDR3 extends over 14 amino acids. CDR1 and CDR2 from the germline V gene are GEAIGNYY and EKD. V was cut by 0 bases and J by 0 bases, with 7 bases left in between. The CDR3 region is CACDTVPHTDKLIF. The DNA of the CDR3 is TGTGCCTGTGACACCGTCCCCCACACCGATAAACTCATCTTT.

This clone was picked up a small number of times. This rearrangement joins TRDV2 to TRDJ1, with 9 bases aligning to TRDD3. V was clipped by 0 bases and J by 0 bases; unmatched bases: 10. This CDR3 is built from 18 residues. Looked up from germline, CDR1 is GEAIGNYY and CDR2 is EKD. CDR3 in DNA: TGTGCCTGTGACACCGTTACTGGGGGACCTAGCGACACCGATAAACTCATCTTT. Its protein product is CACDTVTGGPSDTDKLIF.